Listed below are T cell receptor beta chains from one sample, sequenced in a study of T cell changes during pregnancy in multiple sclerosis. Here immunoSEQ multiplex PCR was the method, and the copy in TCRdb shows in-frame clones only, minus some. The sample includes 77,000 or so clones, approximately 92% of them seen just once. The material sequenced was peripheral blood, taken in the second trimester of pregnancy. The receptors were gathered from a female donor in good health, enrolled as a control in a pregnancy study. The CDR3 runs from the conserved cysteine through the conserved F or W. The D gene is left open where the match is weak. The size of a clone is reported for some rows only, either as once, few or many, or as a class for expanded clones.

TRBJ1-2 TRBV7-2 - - TGTGCCAGCAGCCAAGGGGAACGGCCCTTCTATGGCTACACCTTC CASSQGERPFYGYTF
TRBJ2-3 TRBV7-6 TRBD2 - TGTGCCAGCAGCCAGAGACTAGCGGGGGGCACAGATACGCAGTATTTT CASSQRLAGGTDTQYF
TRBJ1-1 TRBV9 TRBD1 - TGTGCCAGCAGCGTTCTACCAGGGGGAAACACTGAAGCTTTCTTT CASSVLPGGNTEAFF
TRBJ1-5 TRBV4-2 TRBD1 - TGTGCCAGCTCCCTTGGGACAGACAATCAGCCCCAGCATTTT CASSLGTDNQPQHF
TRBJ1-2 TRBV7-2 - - TGTGCCAGCAGCTTAATCCAGGAAAACTATGGCTACACCTTC CASSLIQENYGYTF
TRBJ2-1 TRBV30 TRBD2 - TGTGCCTGGAGTCGGGACTACAGAACGAATGAGCAGTTCTTC CAWSRDYRTNEQFF
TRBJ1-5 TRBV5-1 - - TGCGCCAGCAGCCTAGACAGTAATCAGCCCCAGCATTTT CASSLDSNQPQHF
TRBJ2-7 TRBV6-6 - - TGTGCCAGCAGAGGGCAGGGGTCCCTAAGCTCCTACGAGCAGTACTTC CASRGQGSLSSYEQYF
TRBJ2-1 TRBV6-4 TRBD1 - TGTGCCAGCGTAAGACAGGGTATTTCCTACAATGAGCAGTTCTTC CASVRQGISYNEQFF
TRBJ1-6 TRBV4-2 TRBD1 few TGTGCCAGCAGCCAAGACCGACAGGGGATGGGTTCACCCCTCCACTTT CASSQDRQGMGSPLHF
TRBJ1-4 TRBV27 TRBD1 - TGTGCCAGCTCGTCCGGACAGGGTCCTGAAAAACTGTTTTTT CASSSGQGPEKLFF
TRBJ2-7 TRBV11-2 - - TGTGCCAGCAGCGTAAGAGGTAACCAGTCCTACGAGCAGTACTTC CASSVRGNQSYEQYF
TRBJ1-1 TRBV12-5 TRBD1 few TGTGCTAGTGGTTTGGTCCAGGGGGCGTTGAACACTGAAGCTTTCTTT CASGLVQGALNTEAFF
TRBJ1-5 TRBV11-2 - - TGTGCCAGCAGCTTAGGGGGGGGAAATCAGCCCCAGCATTTT CASSLGGGNQPQHF
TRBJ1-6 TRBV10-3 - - TGTGCCACCTCGACAGATAATTCACCCCTCCACTTT CATSTDNSPLHF
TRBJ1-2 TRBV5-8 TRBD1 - TGTGCCAGCAGCTTGTGGAAGACAGGGGACCTTTATGGCTACACCTTC CASSLWKTGDLYGYTF
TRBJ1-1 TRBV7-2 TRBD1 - TGTGCCAGCAGCCCTTGGACAGGGGCCCGAGCTTTCTTT CASSPWTGARAFF
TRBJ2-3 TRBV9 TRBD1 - TGTGCCAGCAGCGTACCCGGACAGGGACCAGATACGCAGTATTTT CASSVPGQGPDTQYF
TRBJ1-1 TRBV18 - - TGTGCCAGCTCACTAGGGGGGAACACTGAAGCTTTCTTT CASSLGGNTEAFF
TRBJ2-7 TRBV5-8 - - TGTGCCAGCAGCTTTCAGGGCTCCTACGAGCAGTACTTC CASSFQGSYEQYF
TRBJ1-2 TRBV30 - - TGTGCCTTTATGGCAGGGAACTATGGCTACACCTTC CAFMAGNYGYTF
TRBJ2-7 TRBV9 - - TGTGCCAGCAGCGTAGGGGAGGGGGGCTCCTACGAGCAGTACTTC CASSVGEGGSYEQYF
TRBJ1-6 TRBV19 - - TGTGCCAGTAGACTGGGGTCTGTAGGGGCGAATTCACCCCTCCACTTT CASRLGSVGANSPLHF
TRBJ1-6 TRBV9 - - TGTGCCAGCAGCGCCCATGGACAAGATGGGAATTCACCCCTCCACTTT CASSAHGQDGNSPLHF
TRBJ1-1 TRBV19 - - TGTGCCAGTAGTATAGACAGGGGTCCCACTGAAGCTTTCTTT CASSIDRGPTEAFF
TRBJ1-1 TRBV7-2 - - TGTGCCAGCAGCTGGAGTGGAGCTGAAGCTTTCTTT CASSWSGAEAFF
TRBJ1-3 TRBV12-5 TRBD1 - TGTGCTAGTGGCCGACCCCTCGGGACAGGGAGTGGAAACACCATATATTTT CASGRPLGTGSGNTIYF
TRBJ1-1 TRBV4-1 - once TGCGCCAGCAGCCAAGGACAGCCCCTCATGAACACTGAAGCTTTCTTT CASSQGQPLMNTEAFF
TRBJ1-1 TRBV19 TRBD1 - TGTGCCAGTAGTATCAATTCTTACAGGACAGGAAACACTGAAGCTTTCTTT CASSINSYRTGNTEAFF
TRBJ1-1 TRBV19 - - TGTGCCAGTAGTTTACAGGGTAGTAGCACTGAAGCTTTCTTT CASSLQGSSTEAFF
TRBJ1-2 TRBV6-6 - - TGTGCCACCGGGGTACCTATGGGCTACACCTTC CATGVPMGYTF
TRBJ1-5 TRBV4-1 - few TGCGCCAGCAGCCAGGAGAAGGTTAGCCAGCCCCAGCATTTT CASSQEKVSQPQHF
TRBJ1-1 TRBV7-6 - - TGTGCCAGCAGCTTAGGGGGAGGACGGAACACTGAAGCTTTCTTT CASSLGGGRNTEAFF
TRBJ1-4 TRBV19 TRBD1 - TGTGCCAGCCTCACCGGACAGGGGTCGGAATACGAAAAACTGTTTTTT CASLTGQGSEYEKLFF
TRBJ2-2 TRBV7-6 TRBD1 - TGTGCCAGCAGCTTAGATACAGGGGGCGACACCGGGGAGCTGTTTTTT CASSLDTGGDTGELFF
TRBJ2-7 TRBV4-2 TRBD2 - TGTGCCAGCAGCCAGGGGACTACGGGTAACTACGAGCAGTACTTC CASSQGTTGNYEQYF
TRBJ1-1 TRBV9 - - TGTGCCAGCAGCGTAGCGGCGGAATGGAGCACTGAAGCTTTCTTT CASSVAAEWSTEAFF
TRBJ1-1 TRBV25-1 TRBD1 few TGTGCCAGCAGTGGGGGACAGGGGAAGGCTGAAGCTTTCTTT CASSGGQGKAEAFF
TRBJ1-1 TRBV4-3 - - TGCGCCAGCAGCCAAGGGGCAGCCCAAAGTACTGAAGCTTTCTTT CASSQGAAQSTEAFF
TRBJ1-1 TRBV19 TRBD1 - TGTGCCAGTAGTCCCCCGGACAGGGAGAACACTGAAGCTTTCTTT CASSPPDRENTEAFF
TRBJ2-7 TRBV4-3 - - TGCGCCAGCAGCCAAGATTATCGTCAGGGGAGCTCCTACGAGCAGTACTTC CASSQDYRQGSSYEQYF
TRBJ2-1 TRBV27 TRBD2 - TGTGCCAGCAGTTTGGGGACTAGCGGTAGTTATGAGCAGTTCTTC CASSLGTSGSYEQFF
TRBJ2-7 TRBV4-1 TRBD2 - TGCGCCAGCAGCCAGGTACTAGCGGGGCTCTACGAGCAGTACTTC CASSQVLAGLYEQYF
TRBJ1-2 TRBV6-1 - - TGTGCCAGCAGTCTGTCAGGGAGAGGGGGATATGGCTACACCTTC CASSLSGRGGYGYTF
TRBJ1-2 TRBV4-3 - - TGCGCCAGCAGCCAACACATAAAAAATAGGGACATAGGCTATGGCTACACCTTC CASSQHIKNRDIGYGYTF
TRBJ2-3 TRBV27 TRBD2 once TGTGCCAGCAGTTTCTCGCGGGGGACTAGCACAGATACGCAGTATTTT CASSFSRGTSTDTQYF
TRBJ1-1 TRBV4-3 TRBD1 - TGCGCCAGCAGCCAGGACAGGGTTATCACTGAAGCTTTCTTT CASSQDRVITEAFF
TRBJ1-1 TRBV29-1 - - TGCAGCGTTGCCGCAGGGCCGGACACTGAAGCTTTCTTT CSVAAGPDTEAFF